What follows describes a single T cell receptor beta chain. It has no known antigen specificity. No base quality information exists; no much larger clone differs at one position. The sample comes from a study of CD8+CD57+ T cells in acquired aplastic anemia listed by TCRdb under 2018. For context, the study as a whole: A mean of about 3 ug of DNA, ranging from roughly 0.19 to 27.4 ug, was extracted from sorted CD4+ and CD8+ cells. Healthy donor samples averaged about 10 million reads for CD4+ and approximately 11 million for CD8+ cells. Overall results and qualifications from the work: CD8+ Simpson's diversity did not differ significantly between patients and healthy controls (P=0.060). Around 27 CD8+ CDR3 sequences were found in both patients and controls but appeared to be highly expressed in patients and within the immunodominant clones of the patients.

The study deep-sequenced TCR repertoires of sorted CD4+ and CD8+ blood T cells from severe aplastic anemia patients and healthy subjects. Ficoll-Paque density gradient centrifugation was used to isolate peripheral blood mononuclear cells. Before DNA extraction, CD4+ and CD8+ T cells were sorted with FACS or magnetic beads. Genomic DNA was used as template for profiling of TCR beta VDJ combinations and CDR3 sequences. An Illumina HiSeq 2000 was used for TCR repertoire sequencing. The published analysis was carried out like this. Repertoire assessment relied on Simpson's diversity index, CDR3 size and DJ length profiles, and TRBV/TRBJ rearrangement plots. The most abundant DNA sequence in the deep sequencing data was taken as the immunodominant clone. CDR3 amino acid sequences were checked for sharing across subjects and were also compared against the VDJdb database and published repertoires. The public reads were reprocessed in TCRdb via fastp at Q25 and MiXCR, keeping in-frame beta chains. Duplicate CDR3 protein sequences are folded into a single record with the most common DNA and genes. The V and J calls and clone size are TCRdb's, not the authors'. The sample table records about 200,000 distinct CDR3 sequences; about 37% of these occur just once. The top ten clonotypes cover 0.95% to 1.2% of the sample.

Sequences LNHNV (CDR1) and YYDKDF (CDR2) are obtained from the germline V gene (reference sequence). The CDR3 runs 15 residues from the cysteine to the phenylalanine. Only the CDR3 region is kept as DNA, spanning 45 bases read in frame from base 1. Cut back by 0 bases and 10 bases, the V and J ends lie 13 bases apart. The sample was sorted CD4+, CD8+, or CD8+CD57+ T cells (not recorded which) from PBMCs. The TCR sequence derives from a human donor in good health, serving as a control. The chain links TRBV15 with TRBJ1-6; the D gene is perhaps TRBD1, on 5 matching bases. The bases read TGTGCCACCAGCAGAGAGGGCAGGGTTGGATCACCCCTCCACTTT. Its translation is CATSREGRVGSPLHF.